This T cell receptor beta chain appears in the sequencing data of a study of T cells in Graves' hyperthyroidism and ophthalmopathy. Criteria for exclusion of patients were uncontrolled infection, other autoimmune disease, pregnancy or lactation. This clonotype was observed many times. This CDR3 has 13 amino acids. Germline V gene lookup returns CDR1 WNHNN and CDR2 SYGVQD (reference sequence). Trimming pared 0 bases from V and 8 bases from J, leaving 10 bases between. TCR beta CDR3 regions were amplified from RNA transcripts. The primer set for the first-round RT-PCR of the TCR CDR3 was HTBI. TCRdb called the multiplex PCR reads again in MiXCR, with one record for every CDR3 protein. The table shows some 350,000 distinct CDR3 sequences, with 15% to 20% occurring only once.

The sample consisted of blood. The V and J genes are TRBV10-1 and TRBJ1-2; D perhaps matches TRBD1 (5 bases). The TCR comes from a woman between 18 and 30 years old with Graves' hyperthyroidism. CDR3 residues: CASSESSGDGYTF. The CDR3 coding sequence is TGCGCCAGCAGTGAGTCGTCGGGGGACGGCTACACCTTC.